Described below is a single TCR beta chain sequence and its context. The antigen is undetermined. The sample is drawn from a study of response to subunit inactivated influenza vaccine. Study findings and constraints: Authors proposed each seasonal influenza vaccination draws in few new T cells.

Germline V gives CDR1 SGHRS, CDR2 YFSETQ. The CDR3 has 15 residues. After removal of 7 bases from V and 4 bases from J, the junction contained 12 bases not matched to a gene. TCRdb re-called the RT-PCR reads with MiXCR, one entry per CDR3 protein. This sample yields 650,000 to 700,000 distinct CDR3 sequences, of which approximately 15% are seen a single time; around 10% belongs to the top ten. The receptor comes from a man aged 45 to 65 who received an inactivated influenza vaccine. The source material was PBMCs from blood, sampled 11 to 12 days after vaccination. The rearrangement joins TRBV5-1 to TRBJ2-3; 7 positions match TRBD2. The CDR3 bases are TGCGCCAGCTGGGGTCCGGCGGGGAGGGCAGATACGCAGTATTTT. Translation gives CASWGPAGRADTQYF. The full variable domain, in which reference TRBV5-1 and TRBJ2-3 provide the parts outside the CDR3, is KAGVTQTPRYLIKTRGQQVTLSCSPISGHRSVSWYQQTPGQGLQFLFEYFSETQRNKGNFPGRFSGRQFSNSRSEMNVSTLELGDSALYLCASWGPAGRADTQYFGPGTRLTVL.